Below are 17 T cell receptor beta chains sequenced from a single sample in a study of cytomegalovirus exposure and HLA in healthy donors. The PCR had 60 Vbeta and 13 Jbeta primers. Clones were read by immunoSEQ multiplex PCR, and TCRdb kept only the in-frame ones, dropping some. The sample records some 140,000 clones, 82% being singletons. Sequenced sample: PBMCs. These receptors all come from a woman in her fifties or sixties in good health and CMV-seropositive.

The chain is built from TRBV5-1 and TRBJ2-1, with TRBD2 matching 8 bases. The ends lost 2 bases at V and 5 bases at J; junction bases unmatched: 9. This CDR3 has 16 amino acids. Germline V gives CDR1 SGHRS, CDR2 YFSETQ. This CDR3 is CASSLLTGGGDNEQFF. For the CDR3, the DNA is TGCGCCAGCAGCTTATTGACGGGAGGGGGGGACAATGAGCAGTTCTTC.

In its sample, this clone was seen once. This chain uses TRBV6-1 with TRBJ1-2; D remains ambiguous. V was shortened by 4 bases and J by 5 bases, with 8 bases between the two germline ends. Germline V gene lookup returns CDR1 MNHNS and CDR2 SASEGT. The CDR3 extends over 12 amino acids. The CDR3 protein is CASSANLYGYTF. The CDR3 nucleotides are TGTGCCAGCAGTGCCAATTTGTATGGCTACACCTTC.

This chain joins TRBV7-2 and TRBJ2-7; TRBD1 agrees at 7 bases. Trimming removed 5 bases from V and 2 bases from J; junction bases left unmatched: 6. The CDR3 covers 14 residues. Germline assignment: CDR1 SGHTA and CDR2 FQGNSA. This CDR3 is CASSPRTGPYEQYF. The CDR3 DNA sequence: TGTGCCAGCAGCCCCCGGACAGGCCCCTACGAGCAGTACTTC.

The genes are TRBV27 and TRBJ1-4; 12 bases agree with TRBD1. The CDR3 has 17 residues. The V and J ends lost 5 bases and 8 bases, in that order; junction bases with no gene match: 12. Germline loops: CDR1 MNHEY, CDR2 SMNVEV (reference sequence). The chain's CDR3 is CASSPGTGGSLFEKLFF. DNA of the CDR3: TGTGCCAGCAGTCCCGGGACAGGGGGCAGTTTATTCGAAAAACTGTTTTTT.

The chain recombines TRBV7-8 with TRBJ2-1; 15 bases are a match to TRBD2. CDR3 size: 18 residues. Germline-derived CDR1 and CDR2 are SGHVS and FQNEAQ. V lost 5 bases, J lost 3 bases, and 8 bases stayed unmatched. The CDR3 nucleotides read TGTGCCAGCAGCCCGGGACTAGCGGGAGGCACCCTCTACAATGAGCAGTTCTTC. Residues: CASSPGLAGGTLYNEQFF. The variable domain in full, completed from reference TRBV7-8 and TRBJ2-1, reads GAGVSQSPRYKVAKRGQDVALRCDPISGHVSLFWYQQALGQGPEFLTYFQNEAQLDKSGLPSDRFFAERPEGSVSTLKIQRTQQEDSAVYLCASSPGLAGGTLYNEQFFGPGTRLTVL.

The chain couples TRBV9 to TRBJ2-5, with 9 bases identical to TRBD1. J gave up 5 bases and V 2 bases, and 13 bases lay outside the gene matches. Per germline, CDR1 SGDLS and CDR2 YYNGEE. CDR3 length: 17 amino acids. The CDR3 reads CASSVDTGTGGFETQYF. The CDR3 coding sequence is TGTGCCAGCAGCGTCGACACCGGAACAGGGGGCTTCGAGACCCAGTACTTC.

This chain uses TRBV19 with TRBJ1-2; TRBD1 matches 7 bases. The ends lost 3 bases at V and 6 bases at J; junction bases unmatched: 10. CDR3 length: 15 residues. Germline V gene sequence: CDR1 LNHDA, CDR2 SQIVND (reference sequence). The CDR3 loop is CASSIRSSGGHGYTF. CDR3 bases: TGTGCCAGTAGTATTCGGTCATCAGGGGGGCATGGCTACACCTTC. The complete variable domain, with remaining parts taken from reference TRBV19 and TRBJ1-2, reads DGGITQSPKYLFRKEGQNVTLSCEQNLNHDAMYWYRQDPGQGLRLIYYSQIVNDFQKGDIAEGYSVSREKKESFPLTVTSAQKNPTAFYLCASSIRSSGGHGYTFGSGTRLTVV.

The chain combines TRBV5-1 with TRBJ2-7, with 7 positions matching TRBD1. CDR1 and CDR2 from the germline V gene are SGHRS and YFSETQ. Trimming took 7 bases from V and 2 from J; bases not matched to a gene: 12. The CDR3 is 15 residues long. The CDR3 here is CASQLSTGQAYEQYF. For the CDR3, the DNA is TGCGCCAGCCAATTATCTACTGGACAGGCCTACGAGCAGTACTTC.

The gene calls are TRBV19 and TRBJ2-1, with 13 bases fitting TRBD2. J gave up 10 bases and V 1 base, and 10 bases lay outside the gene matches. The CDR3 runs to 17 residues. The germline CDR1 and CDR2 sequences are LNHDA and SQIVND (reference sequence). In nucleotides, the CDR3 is TGTGCCAGTAGTATAGCCCGAACTAGCGGGAGGGCCGGGGAGCAGTTCTTC. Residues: CASSIARTSGRAGEQFF.

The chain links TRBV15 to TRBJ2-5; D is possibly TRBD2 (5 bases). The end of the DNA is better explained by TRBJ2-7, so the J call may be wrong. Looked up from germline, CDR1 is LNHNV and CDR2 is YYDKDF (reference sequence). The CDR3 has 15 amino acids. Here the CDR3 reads CATSRARRGTYEQYF. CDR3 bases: TGTGCCACCAGCAGAGCTCGACGGGGAACCTACGAGCAGTACTTC.

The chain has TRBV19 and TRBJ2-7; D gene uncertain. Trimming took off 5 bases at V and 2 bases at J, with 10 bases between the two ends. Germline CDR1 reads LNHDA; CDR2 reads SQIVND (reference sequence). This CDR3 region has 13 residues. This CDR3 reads CASSESGAYEQYF. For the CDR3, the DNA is TGTGCCAGTAGTGAGTCTGGAGCCTACGAGCAGTACTTC. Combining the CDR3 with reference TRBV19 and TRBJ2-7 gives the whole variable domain DGGITQSPKYLFRKEGQNVTLSCEQNLNHDAMYWYRQDPGQGLRLIYYSQIVNDFQKGDIAEGYSVSREKKESFPLTVTSAQKNPTAFYLCASSESGAYEQYFGPGTRLTVT.

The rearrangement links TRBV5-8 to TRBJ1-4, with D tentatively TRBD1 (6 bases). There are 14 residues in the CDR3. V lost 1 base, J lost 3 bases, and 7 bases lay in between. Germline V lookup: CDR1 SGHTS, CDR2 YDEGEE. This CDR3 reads CASSLPGANEKLFF. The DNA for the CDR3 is TGTGCCAGCAGCTTGCCAGGGGCTAATGAAAAACTGTTTTTT.

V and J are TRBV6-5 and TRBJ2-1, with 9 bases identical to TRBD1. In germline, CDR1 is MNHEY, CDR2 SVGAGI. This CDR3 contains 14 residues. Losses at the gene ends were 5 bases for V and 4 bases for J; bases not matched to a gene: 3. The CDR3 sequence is CASSHGTGYNEQFF. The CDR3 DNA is TGTGCCAGCAGTCACGGGACAGGGTACAATGAGCAGTTCTTC.

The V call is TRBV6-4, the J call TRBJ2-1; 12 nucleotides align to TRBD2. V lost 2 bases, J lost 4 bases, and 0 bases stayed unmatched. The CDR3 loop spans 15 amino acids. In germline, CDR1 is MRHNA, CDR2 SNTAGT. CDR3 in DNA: TGTGCCAGCAGTGACGGGACTAGCGGGTACAATGAGCAGTTCTTC. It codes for CASSDGTSGYNEQFF.

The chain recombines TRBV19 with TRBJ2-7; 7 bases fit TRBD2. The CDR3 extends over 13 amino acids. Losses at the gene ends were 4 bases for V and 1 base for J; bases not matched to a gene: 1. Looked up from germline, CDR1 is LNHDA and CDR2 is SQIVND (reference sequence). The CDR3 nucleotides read TGTGCCAGTAGTAGTAGCGGGTCCTACGAGCAGTACTTC. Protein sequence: CASSSSGSYEQYF. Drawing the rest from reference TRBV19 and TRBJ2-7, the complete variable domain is DGGITQSPKYLFRKEGQNVTLSCEQNLNHDAMYWYRQDPGQGLRLIYYSQIVNDFQKGDIAEGYSVSREKKESFPLTVTSAQKNPTAFYLCASSSSGSYEQYFGPGTRLTVT.

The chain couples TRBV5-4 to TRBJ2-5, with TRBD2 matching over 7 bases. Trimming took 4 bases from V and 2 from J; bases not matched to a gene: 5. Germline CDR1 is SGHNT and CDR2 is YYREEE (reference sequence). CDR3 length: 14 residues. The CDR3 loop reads CASSEPGLQETQYF. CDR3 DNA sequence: TGTGCCAGCAGCGAACCGGGACTACAAGAGACCCAGTACTTC.

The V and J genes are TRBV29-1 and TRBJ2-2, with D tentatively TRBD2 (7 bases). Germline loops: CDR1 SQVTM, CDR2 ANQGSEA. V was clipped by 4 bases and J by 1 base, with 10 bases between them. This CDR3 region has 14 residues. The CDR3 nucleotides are TGCAGCGTTGGCGGGGGCCTGAACACCGGGGAGCTGTTTTTT. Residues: CSVGGGLNTGELFF.